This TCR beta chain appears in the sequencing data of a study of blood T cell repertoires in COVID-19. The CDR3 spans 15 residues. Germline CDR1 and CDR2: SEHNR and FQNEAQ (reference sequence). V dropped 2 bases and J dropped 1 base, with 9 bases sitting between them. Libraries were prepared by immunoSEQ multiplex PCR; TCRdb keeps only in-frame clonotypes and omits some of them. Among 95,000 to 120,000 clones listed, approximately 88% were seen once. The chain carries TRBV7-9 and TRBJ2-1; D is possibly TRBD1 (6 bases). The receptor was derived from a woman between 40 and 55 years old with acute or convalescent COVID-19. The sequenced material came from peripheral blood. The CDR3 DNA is TGTGCCAGCAGCTTATTTCAGGGGTCCTACAATGAGCAGTTCTTC. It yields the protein CASSLFQGSYNEQFF.